These 16 T cell receptor beta chains came from one sample sequenced in a study of chemoradiotherapy in HPV16-positive cancers. Only in-frame clones appear in the TCRdb table, and some are missing; sequencing was by immunoSEQ multiplex PCR. Among about 2,200 clones listed, about 91% were seen once. This sample comprised tumor tissue, obtained from a patient who underwent chemoradiotherapy. Every receptor here comes from a human donor with HPV-associated anogenital cancer.

The chain carries TRBV6-5 and TRBJ2-2; D unclear. Trimming took off 8 bases at V and 6 bases at J, with 13 bases between the two ends. Looked up from germline, CDR1 is MNHEY and CDR2 is SVGAGI. The length of the CDR3 is 13 residues. CDR3 protein: CASYSDGAGELFF. CDR3 sequence (DNA): TGTGCCAGCTACTCTGATGGCGCCGGGGAGCTGTTTTTT.

The rearrangement uses TRBV4-2 and TRBJ1-4; no clear D. In germline, CDR1 is LGHNA, CDR2 YNFKEQ. V was clipped by 0 bases and J by 4 bases, with 6 bases between them. This CDR3 region has 14 residues. This CDR3 reads CASSQDGLNEKLFF. CDR3 nucleotides: TGTGCCAGCAGCCAAGATGGCCTTAATGAAAAACTGTTTTTT.

This rearrangement joins TRBV6-1 to TRBJ2-2, with D tentatively TRBD2 (5 bases). The germline gives CDR1 MNHNS, CDR2 SASEGT. The CDR3 covers 13 residues. Deletions cut 6 bases from V and 5 bases from J, with 10 bases between. The CDR3 DNA sequence: TGTGCCAGCAGGACTTGGACTACCGGGGAGCTGTTTTTT. Translating gives CASRTWTTGELFF.

This chain links TRBV7-9 with TRBJ2-7; tentative D call: TRBD2 (6 bases). The CDR3 is 16 residues long. V lost 5 bases and J 2 bases, leaving 19 bases between the germline ends. CDR1 and CDR2 (germline): SEHNR, FQNEAQ (reference sequence). CDR3 DNA sequence: TGTGCCAGCAGCCCCTGGTCAGTAGCGGCCGCCTACGAGCAGTACTTC. Translating gives CASSPWSVAAAYEQYF.

The chain couples TRBV11-1 to TRBJ1-3; D not resolved. With 4 bases removed from V and 0 bases from J, the gap between germline ends came to 4 bases. CDR3 length: 13 residues. Germline loops: CDR1 SGHAT, CDR2 FQDESV (reference sequence). CDR3 amino acids: CASSSLSGNTIYF. DNA of the CDR3: TGTGCCAGCAGCTCGCTCTCTGGAAACACCATATATTTT. Combining the CDR3 with reference TRBV11-1 and TRBJ1-3 gives the whole variable domain EAEVAQSPRYKITEKSQAVAFWCDPISGHATLYWYRQILGQGPELLVQFQDESVVDDSQLPKDRFSAERLKGVDSTLKIQPAELGDSAMYLCASSSLSGNTIYFGEGSWLTVV.

A single count supports this clone. The rearrangement joins TRBV7-2 to TRBJ2-7; TRBD1 agrees at 9 bases. Per germline, CDR1 SGHTA and CDR2 FQGNSA. The CDR3 is 19 amino acids. The junction had 20 bases not matched to a gene; V was cut back by 3 bases and J by 5 bases. The chain's CDR3 is CASSFFSDRGKVAGNEQYF. The CDR3 region has the DNA TGTGCCAGCAGCTTCTTCTCGGACAGGGGAAAGGTGGCGGGCAACGAGCAGTACTTC.

CDR3 nucleotide sequence: TGTGCCAGCAGTCGACAGACACGAAACTATGGCTACACCTTC. It translates to CASSRQTRNYGYTF. J is TRBJ1-2 and V is TRBV6-1, with a possible D match to TRBD1 (5 bases). V was pared by 5 bases and J by 2 bases, with 12 bases between. Germline V gives CDR1 MNHNS, CDR2 SASEGT. The CDR3 extends over 14 amino acids.

The rearrangement links TRBV14 to TRBJ2-3; tentatively, D is TRBD1 or TRBD2 (5 bases each). Trimming removed 1 base from V and 10 bases from J, with 18 bases in between. Germline V gene data show CDR1 as SGHDN and CDR2 as FVKESK. CDR3 length equals 15 residues. This chain's CDR3 is CASSQARGFGWAQYF. CDR3 bases: TGTGCCAGCAGCCAAGCTCGGGGCTTCGGGTGGGCGCAGTATTTT.

This sequence joins TRBV2 and TRBJ2-3; TRBD2 is a possible D gene (6 bases). The CDR3 runs 14 residues. CDR1 SNHLY and CDR2 FYNNEI come from the germline V gene. The V gene lost 6 bases and the J gene lost 2 bases, with 12 bases spanning the gap. This CDR3 is CASREGRDTDTQYF. CDR3 DNA: TGTGCCAGCAGGGAGGGACGGGACACAGATACGCAGTATTTT. Full variable domain (missing parts from reference TRBV2 and TRBJ2-3): EPEVTQTPSHQVTQMGQEVILRCVPISNHLYFYWYRQILGQKVEFLVSFYNNEISEKSEIFDDQFSVERPDGSNFTLKIRSTKLEDSAMYFCASREGRDTDTQYFGPGTRLTVL.

The chain links TRBV10-3 to TRBJ1-2; the match to TRBD1 covers 12 bases. Germline V gene sequence: CDR1 ENHRY, CDR2 SYGVKD. V shed 7 bases, J shed 6 bases, and the junction held 3 bases outside the gene matches. The CDR3 has 13 amino acids. CDR3 in DNA: TGTGCCATCACCGGGACAGGGGGCGATGGCTACACCTTC. This codes for CAITGTGGDGYTF.

J is TRBJ2-3 and V is TRBV9; 8 bases are shared with TRBD1. The ends lost 1 base at V and 1 base at J; junction bases unmatched: 2. Germline loops: CDR1 SGDLS, CDR2 YYNGEE. The CDR3 contains 15 residues. The DNA of the CDR3 is TGTGCCAGCAGCGTAATGGACAGGGGCACAGATACGCAGTATTTT. Translation: CASSVMDRGTDTQYF. Together with reference TRBV9 and TRBJ2-3, the CDR3 gives the full variable domain: DSGVTQTPKHLITATGQRVTLRCSPRSGDLSVYWYQQSLDQGLQFLIQYYNGEERAKGNILERFSAQQFPDLHSELNLSSLELGDSALYFCASSVMDRGTDTQYFGPGTRLTVL.

The gene calls are TRBV6-5 and TRBJ2-7; no firm D call. Germline loops: CDR1 MNHEY, CDR2 SVGAGI. The CDR3 length is 11 residues. Trimming removed 4 bases from V and 5 bases from J, with 6 bases in between. Here the CDR3 reads CASSSWNEQYF. The CDR3 DNA is TGTGCCAGCAGTTCTTGGAACGAGCAGTACTTC.

The J gene is TRBJ1-2, the V gene TRBV2, with D possibly being TRBD1 (5 bases). The CDR3 has 14 amino acids. Germline CDR1 and CDR2: SNHLY and FYNNEI. The V end was cut by 3 bases, the J end by 1 base, with 9 bases between. CDR3 bases: TGTGCCAGCAGTGAGGGGGGTTATAACTATGGCTACACCTTC. Residues: CASSEGGYNYGYTF.

The chain links TRBV5-1 to TRBJ1-1; D uncertain. Germline CDR1 reads SGHRS; CDR2 reads YFSETQ. This CDR3 region has 13 residues. V was pared by 4 bases and J by 6 bases, with 13 bases between. The CDR3 is CASSPGVRAEAFF. CDR3 nucleotides: TGCGCCAGCAGCCCCGGAGTGCGGGCTGAAGCTTTCTTT.

The chain is built from TRBV6-1 and TRBJ1-5, with D maybe TRBD1 (5 bases). Germline V lookup: CDR1 MNHNS, CDR2 SASEGT. The length of the CDR3 is 14 residues. V was cut by 7 bases and J by 3 bases, with 13 bases left in between. The DNA of the CDR3 is TGTGCCAGCACGGGCAGGGCGACCAATCAGCCCCAGCATTTT. This sequence encodes CASTGRATNQPQHF.

V is TRBV28 and J is TRBJ2-7, with 8 bases lining up with TRBD1. The germline V gene encodes CDR1 MDHEN and CDR2 SYDVKM. The CDR3 runs to 15 residues. V dropped 6 bases and J dropped 2; count of bases not matched to a gene: 9. Here the CDR3 reads CASRPWGDRTYEQYF. DNA for the CDR3: TGTGCCAGCAGACCCTGGGGGGACAGGACCTACGAGCAGTACTTC.